These 32 T cell receptor beta chains were all obtained from the same sample, sequenced in a study of blood T cell repertoires in COVID-19. This table comes from immunoSEQ multiplex PCR, and its TCRdb copy is limited to in-frame clones, with some not included. The repertoire holds about 280,000 clones, with about 86% as singletons. Sequencing input: peripheral blood. The source of these receptors is a woman in her twenties or thirties who had recovered from COVID-19.

The chain couples TRBV6-4 to TRBJ2-1, with 7 bases that match TRBD1. Trimming removed 2 bases from V and 7 bases from J; junction bases left unmatched: 11. CDR3 length: 16 residues. Per the germline V gene, CDR1 is MRHNA and CDR2 is SNTAGT. CDR3 nucleotide sequence: TGTGCCAGCAGTGACAACAGGGGCCCGGGGAAAAATGAGCAGTTCTTC. Its translation is CASSDNRGPGKNEQFF.

The chain recombines TRBV7-2 with TRBJ2-4; TRBD2 agrees at 8 bases. The CDR3 consists of 14 residues. In germline, CDR1 is SGHTA, CDR2 FQGNSA. V lost 3 bases to trimming and J lost 6 bases; unmatched junction nucleotides: 4. The CDR3 reads CASSFTGRGNIQYF. CDR3 coding DNA: TGTGCCAGCAGCTTCACCGGGAGGGGAAACATTCAGTACTTC.

V gene TRBV15 combines with J gene TRBJ2-1, with D maybe TRBD1 (5 bases). The CDR3 loop spans 14 amino acids. Germline V gives CDR1 LNHNV, CDR2 YYDKDF (reference sequence). The germline V and J ends were trimmed by 1 base and 5 bases, with 9 bases remaining between them. The CDR3 loop is CATSRGGANNEQFF. The DNA for the CDR3 is TGTGCCACCAGCAGAGGGGGCGCTAACAATGAGCAGTTCTTC.

In its sample, this clone was seen a few times. This sequence joins TRBV5-1 and TRBJ2-7; TRBD1 is a possible D gene (5 bases). The germline V gene encodes CDR1 SGHRS and CDR2 YFSETQ. V lost 2 bases, J lost 4 bases, and 10 bases lay in between. The CDR3 is 13 amino acids. CDR3 amino acids: CASSFTGPYEQYF. The CDR3 nucleotides read TGCGCCAGCAGCTTCACAGGTCCTTACGAGCAGTACTTC.

This clone turned up a few times. This chain joins TRBV27 and TRBJ1-1; TRBD1 aligns across 7 bases. The J segment lost 1 base and the V segment lost 2 bases, leaving 7 bases of the junction unmatched. The CDR3 is made up of 16 amino acids. Germline V gives CDR1 MNHEY, CDR2 SMNVEV (reference sequence). As DNA, the CDR3 is TGTGCCAGCAGTTTAAGGGGGCTCGTGACGAACACTGAAGCTTTCTTT. This sequence encodes CASSLRGLVTNTEAFF.

The chain recombines TRBV2 with TRBJ1-2; D ambiguous. Germline V gives CDR1 SNHLY, CDR2 FYNNEI. Trimming stripped 11 bases from V and 10 bases from J, with 17 bases between. This CDR3 comprises 11 residues. The CDR3 sequence is CASMQEGVYTF. Here the CDR3 DNA reads TGTGCCTCCATGCAGGAGGGCGTCTACACCTTC.

The J gene is TRBJ1-6, the V gene TRBV30; TRBD1 is a possible D gene (6 bases). In germline, CDR1 is GTSNPN, CDR2 SVGIG (reference sequence). The CDR3 runs to 19 residues. V lost 0 bases, J lost 0 bases, and 18 bases lay in between. Written as DNA, the CDR3 is TGTGCCTGGAGTGTACTATTCTATGGGGGCCGCTCCTATAATTCACCCCTCCACTTT. Protein product: CAWSVLFYGGRSYNSPLHF.

This clone appeared a few times. The rearrangement links TRBV2 to TRBJ2-5, with D perhaps TRBD2 (6 bases). Germline values: CDR1 SNHLY, CDR2 FYNNEI. V was shortened by 3 bases and J by 5 bases, with 16 bases between the two germline ends. This CDR3 spans 15 amino acids. CDR3 nucleotides: TGTGCCAGCAGTGATGCGGGGCGAGGGCTGGAGACCCAGTACTTC. Its protein product is CASSDAGRGLETQYF.

The chain uses TRBV6-1 and TRBJ1-4; tentative D call: TRBD1 (5 bases). Germline values: CDR1 MNHNS, CDR2 SASEGT. The CDR3 totals 14 residues. Deletions cut 3 bases from V and 8 bases from J, with 13 bases between. CDR3 sequence (DNA): TGTGCCAGCAGTGATGCAGGGCTAGGGGAAAAACTGTTTTTT. Protein sequence: CASSDAGLGEKLFF.

J is TRBJ2-5 and V is TRBV30; weak D call: TRBD2 (7 bases). The V end lost 3 bases, the J end lost 5 bases, and 19 bases lay between the germline ends. Germline assignment: CDR1 GTSNPN and CDR2 SVGIG (reference sequence). The CDR3 has 15 amino acids. DNA for the CDR3: TGTGCCTGGAGCCCGGGGGGCAGTTTTGGGGAGACCCAGTACTTC. It translates to CAWSPGGSFGETQYF.

The rearrangement uses TRBV7-2 and TRBJ1-5; 8 bases are shared with TRBD1. Unmatched junction bases numbered 6, after V lost 5 bases and J lost 6 bases. Germline lookup yields CDR1 SGHTA and CDR2 FQGNSA. This CDR3 has 14 amino acids. Here the CDR3 DNA reads TGTGCCAGCAGCCCCGGGACAGGACTTCAGCCCCAGCATTTT. It yields the protein CASSPGTGLQPQHF.

The V and J genes are TRBV7-8 and TRBJ1-5, with 9 bases lining up with TRBD1. CDR3 size: 14 residues. V lost 4 bases and J lost 5; bases outside the gene matches: 3. Germline V gives CDR1 SGHVS, CDR2 FQNEAQ. CDR3 sequence reads: CASSYRTGDQPQHF. The CDR3 DNA reads as TGTGCCAGCAGCTACCGGACAGGGGATCAGCCCCAGCATTTT.

This chain uses TRBV7-9 with TRBJ2-1, with 7 bases lining up with TRBD2. V lost 3 bases and J lost 5; bases outside the gene matches: 7. CDR3 length: 15 residues. Germline CDR1 reads SEHNR; CDR2 reads FQNEAQ (reference sequence). The CDR3 nucleotides are TGTGCCAGCAGCTTCCCCCAGCGGGGACACAATGAGCAGTTCTTC. This codes for CASSFPQRGHNEQFF.

This clone was observed a handful of times. V and J are TRBV18 and TRBJ1-1; D is unclear. CDR1 is KGHSH, CDR2 LQKENI, per germline. Trimming stripped 3 bases from V and 7 bases from J, with 12 bases between. This CDR3 has 13 residues. Here the CDR3 reads CASSPSRNGEAFF. DNA for the CDR3: TGTGCCAGCTCACCTTCTCGTAACGGTGAAGCTTTCTTT. Full variable domain (remainder filled in from reference TRBV18 and TRBJ1-1): NAGVMQNPRHLVRRRGQEARLRCSPMKGHSHVYWYRQLPEEGLKFMVYLQKENIIDESGMPKERFSAEFPKEGPSILRIQQVVRGDSAAYFCASSPSRNGEAFFGQGTRLTVV.

V is TRBV6-6 and J is TRBJ1-3; the D is unclear. V was clipped by 2 bases and J by 0 bases, with 8 bases between them. This CDR3 is built from 15 residues. Per the germline V gene, CDR1 is MNHNY and CDR2 is SVGAGI (reference sequence). CDR3 nucleotides: TGTGCCAGCAGTTACGCAGCTAGCTCTGGAAACACCATATATTTT. Its protein is CASSYAASSGNTIYF.

J is TRBJ2-7 and V is TRBV3-1 (or the pseudogene TRBV3-2), with D possibly TRBD1 on 6 matching bases. Trimming left V 2 bases short and J 4 bases short, with 9 bases between. CDR3 length equals 13 residues. Germline assignment: CDR1 LGHDT and CDR2 YNNKEL (reference sequence). The CDR3 coding sequence is TGTGCCAGCAGCCAAATCCAGGGGTACGAGCAGTACTTC. Its translation is CASSQIQGYEQYF.

The gene calls are TRBV12-3 or TRBV12-4 and TRBJ1-1; weak D call: TRBD1 (6 bases). The CDR3 length is 13 residues. The V end lost 7 bases, the J end lost 5 bases, and 14 bases lay between the germline ends. The CDR3 sequence is CASTLRGKTEAFF. The CDR3 DNA reads as TGTGCCAGCACTCTGAGGGGGAAGACTGAAGCTTTCTTT.

The V and J genes are TRBV7-9 and TRBJ2-5; D perhaps matches TRBD1 (5 bases). The V end was cut by 10 bases, the J end by 0 bases, with 24 bases between. The CDR3 spans 17 residues. CDR1 is SEHNR, CDR2 FQNEAQ, per germline (reference sequence). CDR3: CATARQFLPSYQETQYF. The CDR3, as DNA: TGTGCCACTGCGAGACAGTTTCTCCCTTCGTACCAAGAGACCCAGTACTTC.

J is TRBJ2-3 and V is TRBV5-1; 11 bases are shared with TRBD2. V lost 0 bases to trimming and J lost 4 bases; unmatched junction nucleotides: 7. Germline V gene data show CDR1 as SGHRS and CDR2 as YFSETQ. This CDR3 is built from 17 residues. The CDR3 nucleotides read TGCGCCAGCAGCTTGGAGGTAGCGGGAGGGCCCGCAGATACGCAGTATTTT. It specifies CASSLEVAGGPADTQYF.

The rearrangement uses TRBV5-5 and TRBJ2-1; 10 nucleotides line up with TRBD2. With 4 bases clipped from V and 8 bases from J, the junction kept 6 bases outside the gene matches. The germline gives CDR1 SGHKS, CDR2 YYEKEE (reference sequence). The CDR3 spans 14 residues. The CDR3 reads CASSHLTSGHEQFF. Here the CDR3 DNA reads TGTGCCAGCAGCCATCTGACTAGCGGGCATGAGCAGTTCTTC.

The chain links TRBV9 to TRBJ2-2, with TRBD1 identical over 7 bases. In germline, CDR1 is SGDLS, CDR2 YYNGEE. V shed 5 bases, J shed 3 bases, and the junction held 7 bases outside the gene matches. The length of the CDR3 is 15 residues. CDR3 nucleotide sequence: TGTGCCAGCAGTATAAATACAGGGGACACCGGGGAGCTGTTTTTT. Encoded protein: CASSINTGDTGELFF.

The V gene is TRBV30, the J gene TRBJ2-2; tentatively, D is TRBD2 (7 bases). V lost 2 bases, J lost 3 bases, and 13 bases lay in between. Per the germline V gene, CDR1 is GTSNPN and CDR2 is SVGIG (reference sequence). CDR3 length: 15 residues. The CDR3 nucleotides are TGTGCCTGGAGTTCGGGGGGCGAATACACCGGGGAGCTGTTTTTT. Its protein product is CAWSSGGEYTGELFF.

The chain is built from TRBV5-1 and TRBJ2-3; 9 positions match TRBD1. The junction had 11 bases not matched to a gene; V was cut back by 10 bases and J by 2 bases. CDR1 and CDR2 from the germline V gene are SGHRS and YFSETQ. The CDR3 is 15 residues long. Written as DNA, the CDR3 is TGCGCCGCCGCGGTAGGACAGGGGTTCACAGATACGCAGTATTTT. It encodes CAAAVGQGFTDTQYF. The variable domain in full, with the rest retrieved from reference TRBV5-1 and TRBJ2-3, is KAGVTQTPRYLIKTRGQQVTLSCSPISGHRSVSWYQQTPGQGLQFLFEYFSETQRNKGNFPGRFSGRQFSNSRSEMNVSTLELGDSALYLCAAAVGQGFTDTQYFGPGTRLTVL.

V and J are TRBV7-9 and TRBJ2-1; a possible D gene is TRBD1 (6 bases). This CDR3 comprises 15 residues. V shed 5 bases and J shed 8 bases, with 19 bases lying between them. CDR1 is SEHNR, CDR2 FQNEAQ, per germline (reference sequence). CDR3 protein: CASSPKKQGLDEQFF. The DNA for the CDR3 is TGTGCCAGCAGCCCAAAGAAACAGGGCCTCGATGAGCAGTTCTTC.

The chain links TRBV4-3 to TRBJ1-5; D remains ambiguous. Trimming pared 0 bases from V and 4 bases from J, leaving 10 bases between. CDR1 is LGHNA and CDR2 is YSLEER in the germline V gene. The CDR3 length is 15 residues. The CDR3 is CASSQDSQRNQPQHF. In DNA, the CDR3 is TGCGCCAGCAGCCAAGATTCACAGAGAAATCAGCCCCAGCATTTT.

CDR3 in DNA: TGTGCCAGCAGCCAGACTCGGACTGCCCAACCGGATACGCAGTATTTT. It codes for CASSQTRTAQPDTQYF. J is TRBJ2-3 and V is TRBV11-3; a weak D match, TRBD2 (5 bases). The CDR3 has 16 amino acids. CDR1 is SGHNT and CDR2 is YENEEA in the germline V gene. Trimming took off 5 bases at V and 6 bases at J, with 21 bases between the two ends.

This clone was recorded only once. The chain recombines TRBV7-2 with TRBJ1-1, with D possibly TRBD1 on 5 matching bases. The ends were cut back, 0 bases at V and 10 bases at J, with 12 bases in the middle. Germline V CDR1 and CDR2: SGHTA, FQGNSA. This CDR3 spans 13 amino acids. CDR3 loop: CASSLADGRGAFF. Written as DNA, the CDR3 is TGTGCCAGCAGCTTAGCTGATGGAAGGGGAGCTTTCTTT.

V is TRBV5-6 and J is TRBJ1-3; D not resolved. The length of the CDR3 is 17 residues. Per the germline V gene, CDR1 is SGHDT and CDR2 is YYEEEE. V gave up 1 base and J gave up 3 bases, with 17 bases separating them. The CDR3: CASSLLTTGRFGNTIYF. The CDR3 bases are TGTGCCAGCAGCTTGCTCACAACGGGTCGATTTGGAAACACCATATATTTT.

This rearrangement joins TRBV27 to TRBJ1-2; D might be TRBD1 (5 bases). Germline CDR1 reads MNHEY; CDR2 reads SMNVEV (reference sequence). This CDR3 comprises 15 residues. Between the trimmed V and J ends, which lost 6 bases and 4 bases, there was a span of 18 bases. The CDR3, as DNA: TGTGCCAGCAGCCGGAGCGGGACGGAGTTCTATGGCTACACCTTC. Translating gives CASSRSGTEFYGYTF.

The V gene is TRBV15, the J gene TRBJ2-2; no firm D call. Trimming stripped 2 bases from V and 7 bases from J, with 14 bases between. The CDR3 contains 15 residues. The germline V gene has CDR1 LNHNV and CDR2 YYDKDF (reference sequence). This chain's CDR3 is CATSRLSTGVGELFF. The DNA for the CDR3 is TGTGCCACCAGCAGACTTTCTACGGGTGTCGGGGAGCTGTTTTTT.

This clone turned up a few times. The chain carries TRBV28 and TRBJ2-7, with TRBD1 identical over 8 bases. The CDR3 covers 14 residues. V lost 8 bases and J lost 3; bases outside the gene matches: 9. CDR1 and CDR2 from the germline V gene are MDHEN and SYDVKM. The CDR3 loop reads CASSDRVRDYEQYF. The CDR3 region has the DNA TGTGCCAGCTCGGACAGGGTAAGAGACTACGAGCAGTACTTC.

CDR3 region: CASNLEQGTYEQYF. The CDR3 DNA is TGTGCCAGCAACCTGGAGCAGGGTACCTACGAGCAGTACTTC. This chain joins TRBV2 and TRBJ2-7; weak D call: TRBD1 (5 bases). Germline V CDR1 and CDR2: SNHLY, FYNNEI. The CDR3 totals 14 residues. V gave up 7 bases and J gave up 2 bases, with 15 bases separating them.